This TCR beta chain is drawn from a study of neurological immune-mediated disorders. From 15-18 subjects, over 180 million TCR-beta sequences were obtained in each sequencing run. TCRdb reprocessed the 5' RACE reads with MiXCR, giving one entry per CDR3 protein. The data contain 65,000 to 90,000 distinct CDR3 sequences, 2.5% to 4% of them seen just once; the ten biggest clones take up around 5.5%. This CDR3 comprises 18 residues. From germline, CDR1 is LNHDA and CDR2 SQIVND (reference sequence). The germline V and J ends were trimmed by 5 bases and 3 bases, with 24 bases remaining between them. This TCR derives from a woman aged 45 to 65 with multiple sclerosis. Sequencing input: PBMCs. The chain employs TRBV19 and TRBJ2-3, with D possibly matching TRBD1 (6 bases). The CDR3: CASSSLILLTGGTDTQYF. CDR3 bases: TGTGCCAGTAGTTCCTTAATCCTCCTGACAGGTGGAACAGATACGCAGTATTTT.